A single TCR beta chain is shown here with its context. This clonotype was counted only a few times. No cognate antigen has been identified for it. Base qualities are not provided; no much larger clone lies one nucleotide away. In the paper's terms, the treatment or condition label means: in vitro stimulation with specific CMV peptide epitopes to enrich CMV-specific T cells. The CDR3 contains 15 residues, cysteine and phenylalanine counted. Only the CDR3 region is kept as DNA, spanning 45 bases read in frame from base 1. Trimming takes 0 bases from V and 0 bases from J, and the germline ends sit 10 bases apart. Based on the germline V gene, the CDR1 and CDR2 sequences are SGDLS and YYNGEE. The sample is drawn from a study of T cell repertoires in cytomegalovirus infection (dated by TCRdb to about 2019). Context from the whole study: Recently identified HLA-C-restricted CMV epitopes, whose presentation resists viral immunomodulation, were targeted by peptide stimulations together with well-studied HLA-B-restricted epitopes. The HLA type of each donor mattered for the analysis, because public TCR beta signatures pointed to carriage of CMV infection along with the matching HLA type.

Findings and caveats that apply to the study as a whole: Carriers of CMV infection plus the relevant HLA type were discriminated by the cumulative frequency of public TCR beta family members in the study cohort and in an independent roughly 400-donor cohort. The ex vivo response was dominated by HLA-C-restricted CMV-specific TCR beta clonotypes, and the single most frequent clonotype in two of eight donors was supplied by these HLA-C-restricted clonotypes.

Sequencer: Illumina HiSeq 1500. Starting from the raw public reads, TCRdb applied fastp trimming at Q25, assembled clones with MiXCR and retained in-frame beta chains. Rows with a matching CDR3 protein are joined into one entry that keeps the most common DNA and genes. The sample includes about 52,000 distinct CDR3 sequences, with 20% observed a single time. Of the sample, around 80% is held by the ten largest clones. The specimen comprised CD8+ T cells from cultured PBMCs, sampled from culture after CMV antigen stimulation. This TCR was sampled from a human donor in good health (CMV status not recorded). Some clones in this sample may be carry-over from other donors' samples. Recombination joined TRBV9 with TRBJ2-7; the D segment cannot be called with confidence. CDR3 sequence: CASSVGSDVSYEQYF. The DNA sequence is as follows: TGTGCCAGCAGCGTAGGCAGCGACGTCTCCTACGAGCAGTACTTC.